This TCR beta chain was found in a study of chemoradiotherapy in HPV16-positive cancers. Regarding the study as a whole: Non-HPV-specific T cells did not expand in tumors during treatment, whereas candidate HPV-specific clones and E7-related motifs did. HPV-specific T cells were functionally defined from only a couple of HPV16-positive patients. Better recurrence-free survival went with HPV-responsive T-cell expansion in HPV16-positive patients.

As to this clone: The antigen remains unidentified.

Here immunoSEQ multiplex PCR was the method, and the copy in TCRdb shows in-frame clones only, minus some. Altogether 4,000 to 5,000 clones are present, about 96% being singletons, with the ten largest covering about 3%. This CDR3 has 14 amino acids. The junction had 3 bases not matched to a gene; V was cut back by 6 bases and J by 4 bases. From germline, CDR1 is MGHRA and CDR2 YSYEKL. The receptor was isolated from a human donor with HPV-associated anogenital cancer. Sample: tumor tissue, taken from a patient who underwent chemoradiotherapy. This sequence joins TRBV4-1 and TRBJ2-2; 9 bases match TRBD1. In DNA form, the CDR3 reads TGCGCCAGCAGATTGACAGGGGGCACCGGGGAGCTGTTTTTT. Translation gives CASRLTGGTGELFF.